The source of this T cell receptor (beta chain) is a study of control samples from healthy donors and cancer patients. The germline CDR1 and CDR2 sequences are SSHAT and FNYEAQ (reference sequence). Trimming left V 6 bases short and J 4 bases short, with 14 bases between. The CDR3 totals 14 residues. Libraries were prepared by immunoSEQ multiplex PCR; TCRdb keeps only in-frame clonotypes and omits some of them. Of roughly 59,000 clones listed, under 95% are singletons. The sequencing input was PBMCs. The TCR comes from a man aged 35-49 years with colorectal cancer. The chain is built from TRBV7-7 and TRBJ2-3; D perhaps matches TRBD1 (5 bases). The chain's CDR3 is CASSLRPGSDTQYF. The CDR3 DNA sequence: TGTGCCAGCAGTCTTCGGCCAGGGTCAGATACGCAGTATTTT.